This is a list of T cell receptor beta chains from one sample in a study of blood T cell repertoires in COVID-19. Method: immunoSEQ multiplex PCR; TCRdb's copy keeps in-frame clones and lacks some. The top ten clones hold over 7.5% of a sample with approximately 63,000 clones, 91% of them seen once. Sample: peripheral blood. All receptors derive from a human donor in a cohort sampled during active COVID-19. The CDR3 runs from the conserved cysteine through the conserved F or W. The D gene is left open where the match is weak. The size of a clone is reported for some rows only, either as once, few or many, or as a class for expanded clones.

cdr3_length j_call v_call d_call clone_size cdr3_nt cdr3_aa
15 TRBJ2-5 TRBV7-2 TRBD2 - TGTGCCAGCAGCTCGGGACTAGCGGGGGCGGAGACCCAGTACTTC CASSSGLAGAETQYF
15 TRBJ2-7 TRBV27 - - TGTGCCAGCAGTTTATCCGAGACTCCTATGAGGGAGCAGTACTTC CASSLSETPMREQYF
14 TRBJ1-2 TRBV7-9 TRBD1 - TGTGCCAGCAGCTTAGAGGGGGCCGGCTATGGCTACACCTTC CASSLEGAGYGYTF
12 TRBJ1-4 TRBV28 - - TGTGCCAGCAGTTTATCGGAGGAAAAACTGTTTTTT CASSLSEEKLFF
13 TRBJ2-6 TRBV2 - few TGTGCCAGCACGAGCTCTGGGGCCAACGTCCTGACTTTC CASTSSGANVLTF
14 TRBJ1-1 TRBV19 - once TGTGCCAGTAAGGTTCTGGGGGGGAACACTGAAGCTTTCTTT CASKVLGGNTEAFF
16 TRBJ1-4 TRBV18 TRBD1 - TGTGCCAGCTCACTGGGACAGGGTACGACTAATGAAAAACTGTTTTTT CASSLGQGTTNEKLFF
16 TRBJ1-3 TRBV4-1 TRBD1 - TGCGCCAGCAGCCCCTCAGGGGGCGCTTCTGGAAACACCATATATTTT CASSPSGGASGNTIYF
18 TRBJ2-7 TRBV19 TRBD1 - TGTGCCAGTAGTAACAACAACCCAGGACAGGGCCTCACCTACGAGCAGTACTTC CASSNNNPGQGLTYEQYF
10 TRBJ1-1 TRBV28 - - TGTGCCAGCAGTTCCTTTGAAGCTTTCTTT CASSSFEAFF
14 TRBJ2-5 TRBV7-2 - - TGTGCCAGCAGCTTAAGCGGGTACCAAGAGACCCAGTACTTC CASSLSGYQETQYF
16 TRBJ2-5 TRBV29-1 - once TGCAGCGCCGTGCCCCATTTGCGAACCTTCCAAGAGACCCAGTACTTC CSAVPHLRTFQETQYF
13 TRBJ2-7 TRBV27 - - TGTGCCAGCAGCCCCCTAGAACGTTACGAGCAGTACTTC CASSPLERYEQYF
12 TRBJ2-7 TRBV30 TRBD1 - TGTGCCTGGACAGGGGGTTCCTACGAGCAGTACTTC CAWTGGSYEQYF
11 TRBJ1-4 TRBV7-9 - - TGTGCCAGCAGCCCCCGTTTAGAACTGTTTTTT CASSPRLELFF
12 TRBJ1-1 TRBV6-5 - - TGTGCCAGCGAGGGGGGGGCCACTGAAGCTTTCTTT CASEGGATEAFF
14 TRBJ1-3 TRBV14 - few TGTGCCAGCAGCCAAGCGGGATCCGGAAACACCATATATTTT CASSQAGSGNTIYF
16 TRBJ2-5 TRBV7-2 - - TGTGCCAGCAGCATCAGCTGGGGGGGCGGAGGAGAGACCCAGTACTTC CASSISWGGGGETQYF
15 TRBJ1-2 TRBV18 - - TGTGCCAGCTCACCAGAATACAGTCAGCATCATGGCTACACCTTC CASSPEYSQHHGYTF
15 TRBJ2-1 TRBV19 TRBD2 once TGTGCCAGTAGTATAACTAGCGGGATATTCAATGAGCAGTTCTTC CASSITSGIFNEQFF
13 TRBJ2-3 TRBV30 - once TGTGCCTGGAGTGTAGGGGCTAGAGATACGCAGTATTTT CAWSVGARDTQYF
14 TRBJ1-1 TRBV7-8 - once TGTGCCAGCAGCTTAATGCAGGGGCACACTGAAGCTTTCTTT CASSLMQGHTEAFF
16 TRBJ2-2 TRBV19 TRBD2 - TGTGCCAGTAGTACTTGGACTAGCGCGGGGGCCGGGGAGCTGTTTTTT CASSTWTSAGAGELFF
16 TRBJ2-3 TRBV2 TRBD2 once TGTGCCAGCAGTTGGACTAGCGGGAGGGCCAAAGATACGCAGTATTTT CASSWTSGRAKDTQYF
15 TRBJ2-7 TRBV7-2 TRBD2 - TGTGCCAGCAGCCCTACTAGCGGGGGCTCCTACGAGCAGTACTTC CASSPTSGGSYEQYF